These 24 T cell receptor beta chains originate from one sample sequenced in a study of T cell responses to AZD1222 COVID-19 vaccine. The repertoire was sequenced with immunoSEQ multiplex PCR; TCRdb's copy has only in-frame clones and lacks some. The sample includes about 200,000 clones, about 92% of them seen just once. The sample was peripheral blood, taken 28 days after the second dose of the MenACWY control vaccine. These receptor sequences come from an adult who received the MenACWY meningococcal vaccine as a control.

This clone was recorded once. CDR3 in amino acids: CASSVDGYGYTF. In DNA form, the CDR3 reads TGTGCCAGCAGCGTAGACGGTTATGGCTACACCTTC. V is TRBV9 and J is TRBJ1-2, with no clear D. CDR3 length equals 12 residues. CDR1 is SGDLS, CDR2 YYNGEE, per germline. Trimming shortened V by 0 bases and J by 5 bases, and 5 bases separated the two germline ends.

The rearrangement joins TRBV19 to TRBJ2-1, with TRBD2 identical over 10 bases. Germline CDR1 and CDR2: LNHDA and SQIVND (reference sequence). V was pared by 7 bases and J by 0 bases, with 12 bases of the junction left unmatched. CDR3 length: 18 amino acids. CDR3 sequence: CASTRASGRPSSYNEQFF. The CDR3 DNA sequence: TGTGCCAGTACGAGGGCTAGCGGGAGACCAAGCTCCTACAATGAGCAGTTCTTC.

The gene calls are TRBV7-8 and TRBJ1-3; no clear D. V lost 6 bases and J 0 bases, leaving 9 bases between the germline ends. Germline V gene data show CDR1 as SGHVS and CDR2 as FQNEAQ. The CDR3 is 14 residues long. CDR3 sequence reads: CASSLRPSGNTIYF. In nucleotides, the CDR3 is TGTGCCAGCAGTTTGAGGCCCTCTGGAAACACCATATATTTT.

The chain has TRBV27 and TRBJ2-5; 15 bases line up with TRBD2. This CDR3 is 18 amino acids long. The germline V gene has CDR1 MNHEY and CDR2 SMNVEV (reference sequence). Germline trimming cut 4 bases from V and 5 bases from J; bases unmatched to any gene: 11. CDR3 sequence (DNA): TGTGCCAGCAGTTCACGGACTAGCGGGAGGGCCGATATTGAGACCCAGTACTTC. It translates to CASSSRTSGRADIETQYF.

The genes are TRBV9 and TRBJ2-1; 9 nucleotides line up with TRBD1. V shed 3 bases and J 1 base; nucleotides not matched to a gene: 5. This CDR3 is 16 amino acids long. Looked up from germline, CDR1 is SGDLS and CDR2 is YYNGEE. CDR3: CASSEEGQGSYNEQFF. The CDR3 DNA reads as TGTGCCAGCAGCGAGGAGGGACAGGGATCCTACAATGAGCAGTTCTTC.

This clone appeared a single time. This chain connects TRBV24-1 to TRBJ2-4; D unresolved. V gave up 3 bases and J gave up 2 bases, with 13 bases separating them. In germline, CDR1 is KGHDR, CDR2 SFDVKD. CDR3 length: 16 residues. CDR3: CATSDTGPNPKNIQYF. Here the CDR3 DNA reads TGTGCCACCAGTGATACCGGGCCGAATCCCAAAAACATTCAGTACTTC.

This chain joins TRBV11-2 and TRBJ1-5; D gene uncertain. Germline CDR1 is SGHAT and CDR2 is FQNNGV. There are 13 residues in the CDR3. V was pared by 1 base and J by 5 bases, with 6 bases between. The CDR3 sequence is CASSLALDQPQHF. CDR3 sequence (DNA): TGTGCCAGCAGCTTAGCCCTCGATCAGCCCCAGCATTTT.

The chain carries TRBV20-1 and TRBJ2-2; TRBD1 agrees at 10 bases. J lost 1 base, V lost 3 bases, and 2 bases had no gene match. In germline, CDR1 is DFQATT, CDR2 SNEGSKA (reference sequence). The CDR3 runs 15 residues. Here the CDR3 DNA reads TGCAGTGCTAGTGGGGACAGGGGGAACACCGGGGAGCTGTTTTTT. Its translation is CSASGDRGNTGELFF.

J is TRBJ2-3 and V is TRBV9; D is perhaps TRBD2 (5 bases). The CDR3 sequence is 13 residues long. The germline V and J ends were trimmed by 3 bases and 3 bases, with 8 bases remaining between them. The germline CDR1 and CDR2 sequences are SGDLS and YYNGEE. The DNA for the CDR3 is TGTGCCAGCAGCGGTCGGGGAACAGATACGCAGTATTTT. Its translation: CASSGRGTDTQYF. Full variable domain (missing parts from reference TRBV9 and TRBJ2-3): DSGVTQTPKHLITATGQRVTLRCSPRSGDLSVYWYQQSLDQGLQFLIQYYNGEERAKGNILERFSAQQFPDLHSELNLSSLELGDSALYFCASSGRGTDTQYFGPGTRLTVL.

The chain's CDR3 is CASSASGRQGREQYF. The CDR3 region has the DNA TGTGCCAGTAGTGCCTCGGGACGGCAAGGGCGCGAGCAGTACTTC. The chain is built from TRBV19 and TRBJ2-7; D may correspond to TRBD1 or TRBD2 (5 bases each). CDR1 is LNHDA and CDR2 is SQIVND in the germline V gene (reference sequence). There are 15 residues in the CDR3. V gave up 5 bases and J gave up 6 bases, with 20 bases separating them.

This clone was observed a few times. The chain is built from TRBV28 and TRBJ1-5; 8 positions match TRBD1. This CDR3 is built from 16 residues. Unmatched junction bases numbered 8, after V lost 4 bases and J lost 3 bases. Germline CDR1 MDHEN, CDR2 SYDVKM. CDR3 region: CASSYRGGLNNQPQHF. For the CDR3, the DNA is TGTGCCAGCAGTTACAGGGGGGGTTTGAACAATCAGCCCCAGCATTTT.

CDR3 amino acids: CASSSHSMNTEAFF. The CDR3 nucleotides read TGTGCCAGTAGTTCTCATTCCATGAACACTGAAGCTTTCTTT. This chain links TRBV19 with TRBJ1-1; D gene uncertain. CDR3 size: 14 residues. Germline assignment: CDR1 LNHDA and CDR2 SQIVND (reference sequence). V lost 5 bases to trimming and J lost 0 bases, with 10 bases between them.

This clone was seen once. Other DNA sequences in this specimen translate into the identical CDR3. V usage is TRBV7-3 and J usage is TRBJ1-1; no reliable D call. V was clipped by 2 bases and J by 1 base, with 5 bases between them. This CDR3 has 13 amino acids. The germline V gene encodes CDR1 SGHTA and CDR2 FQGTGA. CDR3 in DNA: TGTGCCAGCAGCTTAGGTTCGAACACTGAAGCTTTCTTT. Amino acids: CASSLGSNTEAFF. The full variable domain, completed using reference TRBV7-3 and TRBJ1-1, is GAGVSQTPSNKVTEKGKYVELRCDPISGHTALYWYRQSLGQGPEFLIYFQGTGAADDSGLPNDRFFAVRPEGSVSTLKIQRTERGDSAVYLCASSLGSNTEAFFGQGTRLTVV.

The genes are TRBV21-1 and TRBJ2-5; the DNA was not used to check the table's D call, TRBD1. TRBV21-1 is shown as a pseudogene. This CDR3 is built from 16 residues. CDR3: CASSQLGTANQETQYF. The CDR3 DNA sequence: TGTGCCAGCAGCCAACTTGGGACAGCTAACCAAGAGACCCAGTACTTC.

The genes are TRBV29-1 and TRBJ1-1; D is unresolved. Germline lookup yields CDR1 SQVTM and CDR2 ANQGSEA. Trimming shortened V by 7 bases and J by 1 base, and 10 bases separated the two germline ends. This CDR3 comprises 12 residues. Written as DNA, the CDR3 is TGCAGCGCCGTAGACAAGAACACTGAAGCTTTCTTT. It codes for CSAVDKNTEAFF.

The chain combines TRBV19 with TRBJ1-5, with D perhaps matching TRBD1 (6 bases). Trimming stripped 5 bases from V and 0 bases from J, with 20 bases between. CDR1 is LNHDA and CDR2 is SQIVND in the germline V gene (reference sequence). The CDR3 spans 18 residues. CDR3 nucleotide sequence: TGTGCCAGTAGTGCCCCCCCTGGACAGTTCTTTAGCAATCAGCCCCAGCATTTT. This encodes CASSAPPGQFFSNQPQHF.

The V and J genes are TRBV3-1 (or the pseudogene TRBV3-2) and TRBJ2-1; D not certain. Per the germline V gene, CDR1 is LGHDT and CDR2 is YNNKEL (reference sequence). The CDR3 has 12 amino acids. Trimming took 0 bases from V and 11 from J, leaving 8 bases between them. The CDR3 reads CASSQDVSKQFF. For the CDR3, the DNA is TGTGCCAGCAGCCAAGATGTTTCAAAGCAGTTCTTC.

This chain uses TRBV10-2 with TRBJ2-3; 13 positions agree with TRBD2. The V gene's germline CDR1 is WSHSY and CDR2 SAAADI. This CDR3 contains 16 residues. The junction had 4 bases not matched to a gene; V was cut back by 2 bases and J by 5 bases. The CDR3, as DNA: TGCGCCAGCAGTGAGCCGGGACTAGCGGGACGAGATACGCAGTATTTT. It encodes CASSEPGLAGRDTQYF.

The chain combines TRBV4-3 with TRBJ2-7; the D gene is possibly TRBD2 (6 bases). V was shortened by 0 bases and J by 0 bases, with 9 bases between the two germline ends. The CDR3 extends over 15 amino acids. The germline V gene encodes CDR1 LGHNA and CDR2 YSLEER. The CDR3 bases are TGCGCCAGCAGCCAAGATCGGAGGGGCTCCTACGAGCAGTACTTC. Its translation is CASSQDRRGSYEQYF.

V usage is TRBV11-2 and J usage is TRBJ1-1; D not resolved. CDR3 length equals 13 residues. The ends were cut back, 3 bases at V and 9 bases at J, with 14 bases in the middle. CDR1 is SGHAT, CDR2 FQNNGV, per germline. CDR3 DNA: TGTGCCAGCAGCTTCGGTACAGAAGGACAAGCTTTCTTT. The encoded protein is CASSFGTEGQAFF.

The CDR3 DNA sequence: TGTGCCAGCTCACCACCGACACCAGGGGATACGCAGTATTTT. Protein: CASSPPTPGDTQYF. The chain joins TRBV18 to TRBJ2-3; the D gene is possibly TRBD1 (5 bases). This CDR3 region has 14 residues. Looked up from germline, CDR1 is KGHSH and CDR2 is LQKENI. V lost 0 bases to trimming and J lost 6 bases, with 10 bases between them.

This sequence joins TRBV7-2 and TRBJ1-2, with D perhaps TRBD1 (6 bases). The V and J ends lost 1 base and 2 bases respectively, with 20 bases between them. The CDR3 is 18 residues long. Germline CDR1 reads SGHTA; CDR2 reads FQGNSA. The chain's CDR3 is CASSLGIGGGQRNYGYTF. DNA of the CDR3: TGTGCCAGCAGCTTAGGAATCGGCGGGGGGCAAAGAAACTATGGCTACACCTTC.

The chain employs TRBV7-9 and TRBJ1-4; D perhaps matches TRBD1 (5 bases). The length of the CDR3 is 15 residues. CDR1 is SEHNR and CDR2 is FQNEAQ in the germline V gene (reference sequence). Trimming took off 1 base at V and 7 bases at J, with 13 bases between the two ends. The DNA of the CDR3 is TGTGCCAGCAGCTTAGGCGGGGGAATTGGTGAAAAACTGTTTTTT. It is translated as CASSLGGGIGEKLFF.

CDR3 in amino acids: CASSFFAVNTEAFF. CDR3 DNA sequence: TGCGCCAGCAGCTTTTTTGCCGTGAACACTGAAGCTTTCTTT. The gene calls are TRBV5-1 and TRBJ1-1; D is undetermined. Germline CDR1 is SGHRS and CDR2 is YFSETQ. Trimming took off 2 bases at V and 0 bases at J, with 8 bases between the two ends. This CDR3 has 14 amino acids.